Below are 21 T cell receptor beta chains sequenced from a single sample in a study of OX40 agonist ivuxolimab in advanced cancers. This table comes from immunoSEQ multiplex PCR, and its TCRdb copy is limited to in-frame clones, with some not included. Among approximately 82,000 clones listed, roughly 88% were seen once. The material sequenced was CD4+ or CD8+ T cells sorted from blood, taken in a trial of the OX40 agonist ivuxolimab. The receptors were gathered from an adult with an advanced solid tumor such as melanoma, head and neck, liver or kidney cancer.

J is TRBJ2-1 and V is TRBV6-1; D possibly matches TRBD1 or TRBD2 (7 bases each). The V end lost 8 bases, the J end lost 9 bases, and 17 bases lay between the germline ends. Germline V gives CDR1 MNHNS, CDR2 SASEGT. The CDR3 totals 13 residues. CDR3 DNA sequence: TGTGCCAGCGCCCAAGACAGGGAGGGTGAGCAGTTCTTC. This encodes CASAQDREGEQFF.

The chain carries TRBV28 and TRBJ2-1; 9 bases match TRBD2. The CDR3 spans 14 residues. Germline CDR1 MDHEN, CDR2 SYDVKM. J was trimmed by 5 bases and V by 8 bases; bases with no gene match: 7. The CDR3 DNA follows: TGTGCCAGCTTTCCGGGACTAGCAAACAATGAGCAGTTCTTC. It translates to CASFPGLANNEQFF.

The CDR3 here is CASSLRPRADTQYF. CDR3 DNA sequence: TGTGCCAGCAGCTTACGACCCCGTGCGGATACGCAGTATTTT. The chain links TRBV7-3 to TRBJ2-3, with unresolved D. CDR1 and CDR2 (germline): SGHTA, FQGTGA. This CDR3 comprises 14 residues. Between the trimmed V and J ends, which lost 2 bases and 6 bases, there was a span of 12 bases.

V gene TRBV2 combines with J gene TRBJ2-3; the D gene could be TRBD1 or TRBD2 (5 bases each). Per germline, CDR1 SNHLY and CDR2 FYNNEI. The CDR3 sequence is 14 residues long. Deletions cut 11 bases from V and 0 bases from J, with 15 bases between. CDR3 sequence (DNA): TGTGCCGGGGGAGACAGCTCTAGCACAGATACGCAGTATTTT. It codes for CAGGDSSSTDTQYF.

J is TRBJ1-1 and V is TRBV28; 9 bases fit TRBD1. V lost 5 bases to trimming and J lost 4 bases; unmatched junction nucleotides: 8. CDR1 is MDHEN and CDR2 is SYDVKM in the germline V gene. The length of the CDR3 is 15 residues. The CDR3 sequence is CASSPPGQGITEAFF. The CDR3, as DNA: TGTGCCAGCAGTCCACCGGGACAGGGTATCACTGAAGCTTTCTTT.

The table lists this clone with a few counts. CDR3 DNA: TGTGCCAGCAGCTTTGGACAGGGTAGGATGAACACTGAAGCTTTCTTT. Its translation: CASSFGQGRMNTEAFF. The chain carries TRBV5-4 and TRBJ1-1, with TRBD1 matching 8 bases. Germline CDR1 is SGHNT and CDR2 is YYREEE (reference sequence). CDR3 length equals 16 residues. V dropped 2 bases and J dropped 0; count of bases not matched to a gene: 6.

CDR3 coding DNA: TGTGCCAGTGCCGTCAGAAGGGAAAATACGCAGTATTTT. This translates into CASAVRRENTQYF. The chain recombines TRBV28 with TRBJ2-3; no reliable D call. V gave up 9 bases and J gave up 7 bases, with 17 bases separating them. The CDR3 is 13 residues long. The germline gives CDR1 MDHEN, CDR2 SYDVKM.

The gene calls are TRBV10-1 and TRBJ1-4; perhaps TRBD1 as D (6 bases). This CDR3 is built from 17 residues. The germline V gene encodes CDR1 WNHNN and CDR2 SYGVQD (reference sequence). V was cut by 3 bases and J by 5 bases, with 19 bases left in between. The CDR3 DNA reads TGCGCCAGCAGTGAAAGGGCGCTGACAGGCTCAAATGAAAAACTGTTTTTT. It codes for CASSERALTGSNEKLFF.

J is TRBJ2-7 and V is TRBV7-9; 7 bases agree with TRBD2. Trimming cost V 3 bases and J 3 bases; bases outside gene matches: 5. This CDR3 has 14 residues. Germline CDR1 is SEHNR and CDR2 is FQNEAQ (reference sequence). This CDR3 is CASSFPPSGYEQYF. The CDR3 DNA follows: TGTGCCAGCAGCTTCCCCCCTAGCGGCTACGAGCAGTACTTC.

V and J are TRBV6-5 and TRBJ1-4; D might be TRBD1 (5 bases). The V gene's germline CDR1 is MNHEY and CDR2 SVGAGI. This CDR3 region has 16 residues. The germline V and J ends were trimmed by 0 bases and 0 bases, with 8 bases remaining between them. The CDR3 loop reads CASSYSSTATNEKLFF. In nucleotides, the CDR3 is TGTGCCAGCAGTTACTCGTCGACAGCAACTAATGAAAAACTGTTTTTT.

The V gene is TRBV6-1, the J gene TRBJ1-5; D is unclear. Trimming stripped 3 bases from V and 5 bases from J, with 5 bases between. CDR3 size: 12 residues. Germline V gene sequence: CDR1 MNHNS, CDR2 SASEGT. CDR3 nucleotides: TGTGCCAGCAGTGATGGTCATCAGCCCCAGCATTTT. Translation gives CASSDGHQPQHF.

The chain uses TRBV19 and TRBJ2-5, with D possibly matching TRBD1 (6 bases). This CDR3 spans 14 amino acids. Trimming pared 4 bases from V and 5 bases from J, leaving 14 bases between. Germline V gives CDR1 LNHDA, CDR2 SQIVND (reference sequence). CDR3 residues: CASSRPGERETQYF. The CDR3 DNA reads TGTGCCAGTAGTAGGCCAGGGGAGAGGGAGACCCAGTACTTC.

V gene TRBV6-1 combines with J gene TRBJ2-3; 9 bases are a match to TRBD2. Trimming at V came to 9 bases and at J to 4 bases, leaving 8 bases not matched to a gene. The CDR3 has 14 residues. CDR1 is MNHNS and CDR2 is SASEGT in the germline V gene. CDR3 sequence reads: CASSWREGSDTQYF. The CDR3 coding sequence is TGTGCCAGTAGTTGGCGGGAGGGTTCAGATACGCAGTATTTT.

The chain is built from TRBV11-2 and TRBJ2-7; 9 nucleotides align to TRBD2. The CDR3 contains 14 residues. Germline V gives CDR1 SGHAT, CDR2 FQNNGV. J gave up 6 bases and V 2 bases, and 5 bases lay outside the gene matches. In nucleotides, the CDR3 is TGTGCCAGCAGCTTATCCGGGACTAGCCGCGAGCAGTACTTC. Translating it yields CASSLSGTSREQYF. Filled out from reference TRBV11-2 and TRBJ2-7, the complete variable domain reads EAGVAQSPRYKIIEKRQSVAFWCNPISGHATLYWYQQILGQGPKLLIQFQNNGVVDDSQLPKDRFSAERLKGVDSTLKIQPAKLEDSAVYLCASSLSGTSREQYFGPGTRLTVT.

This clone is a singleton in its sample. The V gene is TRBV28, the J gene TRBJ2-2; 15 positions match TRBD2. CDR1 MDHEN and CDR2 SYDVKM come from the germline V gene. Germline trimming cut 4 bases from V and 5 bases from J; bases unmatched to any gene: 8. The CDR3 is 18 residues long. In DNA form, the CDR3 reads TGTGCCAGCAGTTCCTATCGGACTAGCGGGAGGGTAACCGGGGAGCTGTTTTTT. It codes for CASSSYRTSGRVTGELFF.

The J gene is TRBJ2-5, the V gene TRBV11-2; D is undetermined. CDR3 size: 11 residues. Germline CDR1 is SGHAT and CDR2 is FQNNGV. V lost 5 bases, J lost 1 base, and 2 bases lay in between. CDR3 sequence: CASSTQETQYF. CDR3 nucleotides: TGTGCCAGCAGCACCCAAGAGACCCAGTACTTC.

This clone was seen just once. This chain uses TRBV27 with TRBJ2-7; D gene uncertain. V was shortened by 6 bases and J by 7 bases, with 10 bases between the two germline ends. The CDR3 has 11 residues. Germline CDR1 MNHEY, CDR2 SMNVEV (reference sequence). CDR3 amino acids: CASSDRWEQYF. In nucleotides, the CDR3 is TGTGCCAGCAGCGATCGGTGGGAGCAGTACTTC.

The V and J genes are TRBV11-3 and TRBJ2-2; 10 positions agree with TRBD2. CDR3 length: 15 amino acids. The germline CDR1 and CDR2 sequences are SGHNT and YENEEA. Trimming cost V 5 bases and J 9 bases; bases outside gene matches: 9. The CDR3 here is CASSGGLAGVRELFF. The DNA of the CDR3 is TGTGCCAGCAGCGGAGGGCTAGCGGGAGTAAGGGAGCTGTTTTTT.

The chain recombines TRBV4-2 with TRBJ2-1; 12 bases are a match to TRBD2. The CDR3 extends over 17 amino acids. Germline-derived CDR1 and CDR2 are LGHNA and YNFKEQ. V dropped 3 bases and J dropped 2; count of bases not matched to a gene: 5. The CDR3 DNA follows: TGTGCCAGCAGCCATATCCCTAGCGGGAGGGCCTACAATGAGCAGTTCTTC. Its protein product is CASSHIPSGRAYNEQFF.

The chain has TRBV10-2 and TRBJ2-7; 8 bases fit TRBD1. The CDR3 is 15 amino acids. Germline V CDR1 and CDR2: WSHSY, SAAADI. Trimming took 6 bases from V and 3 from J; bases not matched to a gene: 10. CDR3 loop: CASRADRAPYYEQYF. The CDR3 nucleotides read TGCGCCAGCAGGGCGGACAGGGCTCCATACTACGAGCAGTACTTC.

V gene TRBV18 combines with J gene TRBJ2-5; D possibly corresponds to TRBD1 (5 bases). Trimming cost V 3 bases and J 1 base, with 9 bases left between them. This CDR3 has 14 amino acids. Germline values: CDR1 KGHSH, CDR2 LQKENI. The chain's CDR3 is CASSPRQTQETQYF. In DNA form, the CDR3 reads TGTGCCAGCTCACCTAGACAGACCCAAGAGACCCAGTACTTC.